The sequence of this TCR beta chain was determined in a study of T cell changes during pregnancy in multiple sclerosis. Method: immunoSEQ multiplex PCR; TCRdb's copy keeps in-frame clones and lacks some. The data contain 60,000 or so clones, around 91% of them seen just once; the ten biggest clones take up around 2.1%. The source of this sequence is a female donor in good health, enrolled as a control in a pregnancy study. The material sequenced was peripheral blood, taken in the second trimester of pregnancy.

Written as DNA, the CDR3 is TGTGCCAGCTCACCACCGGGAGATAGCAATCAGCCCCAGCATTTT. Amino acid sequence: CASSPPGDSNQPQHF. The chain joins TRBV18 to TRBJ1-5; D ambiguous. CDR3 length: 15 amino acids. CDR1 and CDR2 from the germline V gene are KGHSH and LQKENI. V was cut by 0 bases and J by 0 bases, with 6 bases left in between.